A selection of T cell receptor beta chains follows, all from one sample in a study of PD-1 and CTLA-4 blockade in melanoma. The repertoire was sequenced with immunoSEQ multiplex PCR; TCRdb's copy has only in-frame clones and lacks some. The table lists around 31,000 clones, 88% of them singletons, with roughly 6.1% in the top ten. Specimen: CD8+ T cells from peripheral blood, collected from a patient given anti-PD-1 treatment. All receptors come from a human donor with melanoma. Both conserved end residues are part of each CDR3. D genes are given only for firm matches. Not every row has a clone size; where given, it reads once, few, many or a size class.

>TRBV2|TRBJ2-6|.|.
TGTGCCAGCAGCGGTATCAAGAGGGCATCTGGGGCCAACGTCCTGACTTTC
CASSGIKRASGANVLTF
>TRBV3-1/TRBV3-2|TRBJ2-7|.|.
TGTGCCAGCAGCCAAGATAAGTTTTGGGAGGGGGCGGAAGAGCAGTACTTC
CASSQDKFWEGAEEQYF
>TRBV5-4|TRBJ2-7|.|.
TGTGCCAGCAGCTTGGGGGCCTACGAGCAGTACTTC
CASSLGAYEQYF
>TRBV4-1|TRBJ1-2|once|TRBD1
TGCGCCAGCAGCCATAATTCAGGGGGCTCCTATGGCTACACCTTC
CASSHNSGGSYGYTF
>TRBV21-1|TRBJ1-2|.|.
TGTGCCAGCAACCTGGGACAGGGGGCTTCTAACTATGGCTACACCTTC
CASNLGQGASNYGYTF
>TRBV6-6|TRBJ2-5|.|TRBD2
TGTGCCAGCAGTTATTCCCCTAGCGGGCTTCAAGAGACCCAGTACTTC
CASSYSPSGLQETQYF
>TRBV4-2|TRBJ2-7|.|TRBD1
TGTGCCAGCAGCCCTACCCCCCGGGACAGGGGAGTTACCTACGAGCAGTACTTC
CASSPTPRDRGVTYEQYF
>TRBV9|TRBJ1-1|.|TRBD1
TGTGCCAGCGCGACAGGGGGTAAGAACACTGAAGCTTTCTTT
CASATGGKNTEAFF
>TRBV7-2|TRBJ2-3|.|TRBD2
TGTGCCAGCAGCTCCCCCCCTAGCGGGGTTCAAGATACGCAGTATTTT
CASSSPPSGVQDTQYF
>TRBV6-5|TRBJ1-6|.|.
TGTGCCAGCCAAAACATCGGCGTGAATTCACCCCTCCACTTT
CASQNIGVNSPLHF
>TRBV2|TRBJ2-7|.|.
TGTGCCAGCAGGAGCGAGCGGAACGAGCAGTACTTC
CASRSERNEQYF
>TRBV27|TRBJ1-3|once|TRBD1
TGTGCCAGCAGTACCCACGACAGGGGGCCAGGAAACACCATATATTTT
CASSTHDRGPGNTIYF
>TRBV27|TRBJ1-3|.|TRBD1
TGTGCCAGCAGGGGTCAGGGGGCGAGGGGAAACACCATATATTTT
CASRGQGARGNTIYF
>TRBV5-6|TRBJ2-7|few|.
TGTGCCAGCAGCGAGGGACCTTACGAGCAGTACTTC
CASSEGPYEQYF
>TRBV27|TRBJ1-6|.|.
TGTGCCAGCAGTTTATATTGGGGCGGGGGGAATTCACCCCTCCACTTT
CASSLYWGGGNSPLHF
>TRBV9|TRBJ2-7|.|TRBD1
TGTGCCAGCAGTCCGGGACAGGGTCACGAGCAGTACTTC
CASSPGQGHEQYF
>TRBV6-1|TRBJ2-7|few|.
TGTGCCAGCAGTGAAGCTGAGGGCAGGGGGGACGAGCAGTACTTC
CASSEAEGRGDEQYF
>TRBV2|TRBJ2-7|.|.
TGTGCCAGCAGTAGGTCGACCTACGAGCAGTACTTC
CASSRSTYEQYF
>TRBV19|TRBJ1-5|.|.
TGTGCCAGTAGTATGGTTGCAGGGGGCAATCAGCCCCAGCATTTT
CASSMVAGGNQPQHF
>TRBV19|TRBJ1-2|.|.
TGTGCCAGTAGTGAGGGGTATGGCTACACCTTC
CASSEGYGYTF
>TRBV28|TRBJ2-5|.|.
TGTGCCAGCAGTTTAATGGCATCTCAAGAGACCCAGTACTTC
CASSLMASQETQYF
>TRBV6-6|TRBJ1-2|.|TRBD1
TGTGCCAGCAGTTTAACCGGGACAGGGATTCCGGCTGGCTACACCTTC
CASSLTGTGIPAGYTF
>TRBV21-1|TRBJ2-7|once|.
TGTGCCAGCAGCAAAGAAGGGAGGGGACAGTCCTACTCCTACGAGCAGTACTTC
CASSKEGRGQSYSYEQYF
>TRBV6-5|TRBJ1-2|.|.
TGTGCCAGCAGCTCCGGGGATTATTATGGCTACACCTTC
CASSSGDYYGYTF
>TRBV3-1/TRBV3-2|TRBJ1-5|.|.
TGTGCCAGCAGCTCCCTTGGAGGGAGCAATCAGCCCCAGCATTTT
CASSSLGGSNQPQHF
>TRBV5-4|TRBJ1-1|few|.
TGTGCCAGCAGCTCGACGGACACTGAAGCTTTCTTT
CASSSTDTEAFF
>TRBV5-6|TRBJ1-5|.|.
TGTGCCAGCAGCTTGGATGGGGCCCCGGGGCCCCAGCATTTT
CASSLDGAPGPQHF
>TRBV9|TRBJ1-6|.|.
TGTGCCAGCAGCGAAGCCTCTTTAACCTATAATTCACCCCTCCACTTT
CASSEASLTYNSPLHF
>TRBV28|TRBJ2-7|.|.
TGTGCCAGCAGAAAGGAGGACAGAGAGTCCTACGAGCAGTACTTC
CASRKEDRESYEQYF
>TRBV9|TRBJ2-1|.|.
TGTGCCAGCAGCGGACCCTACTCCTACAATGAGCAGTTCTTC
CASSGPYSYNEQFF
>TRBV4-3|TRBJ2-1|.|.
TGCGCCAGCAGCCAAGATTCGCCGTATTGGGGGACGGATGAGCAGTTCTTC
CASSQDSPYWGTDEQFF
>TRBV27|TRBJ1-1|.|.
TGTGCCAGCAGTTTAAAGGGGCGGGACGGGGGTATCATGAACACTGAAGCTTTCTTT
CASSLKGRDGGIMNTEAFF
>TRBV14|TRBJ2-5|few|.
TGTGCCAGCAGCCAACTACAGGGATCCCCCGAGACCCAGTACTTC
CASSQLQGSPETQYF
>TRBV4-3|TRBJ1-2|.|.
TGCGCCAGCAGCCCCGAGGAAGGGGCCGATTCTAACTATGGCTACACCTTC
CASSPEEGADSNYGYTF
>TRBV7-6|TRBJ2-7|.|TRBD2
TGTGCCAGCAGCTTAGGCGGGGGGGATCAAGAGCAGTACTTC
CASSLGGGDQEQYF
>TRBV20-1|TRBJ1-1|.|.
TGCAGCGGGGAGGTGAACACTGAAGCTTTCTTT
CSGEVNTEAFF
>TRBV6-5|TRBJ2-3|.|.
TGTGCCAGCAGTTACTCCGGACGAGATACGCAGTATTTT
CASSYSGRDTQYF
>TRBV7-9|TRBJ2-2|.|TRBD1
TGTGCCCTCCAGGGGGACACCGGGGAGCTGTTTTTT
CALQGDTGELFF
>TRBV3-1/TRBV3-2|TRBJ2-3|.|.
TGTGCCAGCAGCCAAGAGTCCGCACCCACAGATACGCAGTATTTT
CASSQESAPTDTQYF
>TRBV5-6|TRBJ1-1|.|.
TGTGCCAGCAGCTCTGCGATTCGAAACACTGAAGCTTTCTTT
CASSSAIRNTEAFF
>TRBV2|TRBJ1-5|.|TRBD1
TGTGCCAGCGGGGAAACAGGGGGCTGGGGTCAGCCCCAGCATTTT
CASGETGGWGQPQHF
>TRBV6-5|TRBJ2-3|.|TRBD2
TGTGCCAGCAGTTACTCCCCTAGCGGTTTAGCAGATACGCAGTATTTT
CASSYSPSGLADTQYF
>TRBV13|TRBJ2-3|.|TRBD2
TGTGCCAGCAGCTCACTCACCGGGACTAGCCTAAATCTAAGCACAGATACGCAGTATTTT
CASSSLTGTSLNLSTDTQYF
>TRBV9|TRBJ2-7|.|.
TGTGCCAGCAGCCCAGGGACCACCTACGAGCAGTACTTC
CASSPGTTYEQYF
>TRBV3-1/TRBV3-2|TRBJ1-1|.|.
TGTGCCAGCAGCCAAAGGAGACTGAACACTGAAGCTTTCTTT
CASSQRRLNTEAFF
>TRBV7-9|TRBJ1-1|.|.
TGTGCCAGCAGCCCACCCTTCACTGAAGCTTTCTTT
CASSPPFTEAFF
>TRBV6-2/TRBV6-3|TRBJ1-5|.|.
TGTGCCAGCAGTCCAGGAAACAATCAGCCCCAGCATTTT
CASSPGNNQPQHF
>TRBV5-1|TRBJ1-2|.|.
TGCGCCAGCAGCTTGCGCGGGGGTAACTATGGCTACACCTTC
CASSLRGGNYGYTF
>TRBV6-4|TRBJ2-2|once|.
TGTGCCAGCACCGAGGACAGTAGCAACACCGGGGAGCTGTTTTTT
CASTEDSSNTGELFF
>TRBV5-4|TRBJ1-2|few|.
TGTGCCAGCAGCTTGGGGGGCGTGGATGGCTACACCTTC
CASSLGGVDGYTF
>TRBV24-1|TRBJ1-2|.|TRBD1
TGTGCCACCAGTGATGCGGACAGGGGCTATGGCTACACCTTC
CATSDADRGYGYTF
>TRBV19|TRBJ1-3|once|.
TGTGCCAGTACCCCGGGACGGTACTCTGGAAACACCATATATTTT
CASTPGRYSGNTIYF
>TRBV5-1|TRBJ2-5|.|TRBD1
TGCGCCAGCAGCCACCGGGACAGCAACCAAGAGACCCAGTACTTC
CASSHRDSNQETQYF
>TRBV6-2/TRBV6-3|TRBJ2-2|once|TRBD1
TGTGCCAGCAGTCCAGACAGGGGGCAAACCGGGGAGCTGTTTTTT
CASSPDRGQTGELFF
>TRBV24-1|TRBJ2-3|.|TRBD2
TGTGCCACCAGTGACTTCAAGCGGGGTTCTAGCACAGATACGCAGTATTTT
CATSDFKRGSSTDTQYF
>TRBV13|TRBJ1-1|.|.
TGTGCCAGCAGCCCCGGACTTGAAGCTTTCTTT
CASSPGLEAFF
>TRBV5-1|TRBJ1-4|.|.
TGCGCCAGCAGCTGGGACGGAACAACTAATGAAAAACTGTTTTTT
CASSWDGTTNEKLFF
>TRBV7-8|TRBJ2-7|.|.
TGTGCCAGCAGAGCAGGGACACAATACGAGCAGTACTTC
CASRAGTQYEQYF
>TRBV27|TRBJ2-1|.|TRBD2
TGTGCCAGCAGTGCGGGGGGGCATCGAAATGAGCAGTTCTTC
CASSAGGHRNEQFF
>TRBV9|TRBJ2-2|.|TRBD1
TGTGCCAGCAGCGACCCGGGACAGGGATACACCGGGGAGCTGTTTTTT
CASSDPGQGYTGELFF